The sequence of this T cell receptor (beta chain) was determined in a study of vaccination effects on CD4 cells after COVID-19. The table came from immunoSEQ multiplex PCR; TCRdb's copy has only in-frame clones and leaves some out. The sample shows roughly 24,000 clones, around 77% of them seen only once. Viral peptide pool expansion of antigen-specific CD4+ T cells preceded sequencing in the ViraFEST assay. When ten to eleven days of culture had elapsed, CD4+ T cells were isolated. Everyone in the study got two shots of either the BNT162b2 or mRNA-1273 vaccine. None of these healthy vaccinees had been infected with SARS-CoV-2 before vaccination. Regarding this clone: No antigen is known for it.

The sequence derives from a human donor who received a COVID-19 vaccine. This sample comprised CD4+ T cells from PBMCs cultured with HCoV-NL63 spike peptides, obtained after COVID-19 vaccination.

CDR3 protein: CSVGVHVDTEAFF. The CDR3 DNA follows: TGCAGCGTGGGGGTTCACGTAGACACTGAAGCTTTCTTT. V usage is TRBV29-1 and J usage is TRBJ1-1, with a tentative D call TRBD1 (5 bases). V was cut by 6 bases and J by 3 bases, with 14 bases left in between. This CDR3 comprises 13 residues. The germline V gene has CDR1 SQVTM and CDR2 ANQGSEA.